This passage covers 9 T cell receptor beta chains from one sample sequenced in a study of identical twins. TCRdb re-analysed the 5' RACE reads in MiXCR, keeping a single row per CDR3 protein. Of a few hundred thousand distinct CDR3 sequences detected, 12% to 15% appear once; the ten largest clones hold roughly 0.42%. The same specimen was also included in a second study, on yellow fever vaccine responses in identical twins.

What was sequenced was CD4+ T cells sorted from blood. The origin of the receptors is a woman aged 18-29 years in good health.

V usage is TRBV12-3 or TRBV12-4 and J usage is TRBJ2-3, with TRBD2 identical over 12 bases. The CDR3 runs to 15 residues. V was clipped by 3 bases and J by 14 bases; unmatched bases: 12. The DNA of the CDR3 is TGTGCCAGCAGTTTTCGGACTAGCGGGGCTCATCTGGGGTATTTT. This gives the protein CASSFRTSGAHLGYF.

This clonotype occurred a few times. V and J are TRBV3-1 and TRBJ1-5, with D unclear. V lost 1 base and J 2 bases, leaving 12 bases between the germline ends. Germline V CDR1 and CDR2: LGHDT, YNNKEL (reference sequence). This CDR3 is 16 amino acids long. The CDR3 DNA follows: TGTGCCAGCAGCCAAGCTGGAGGGTCGGGCAATCAGCCCCAGCATTTT. Its translation: CASSQAGGSGNQPQHF.

The rearrangement links TRBV11-2 to TRBJ2-7; D might be TRBD1 or TRBD2, each matching 5 bases. CDR3 length: 14 residues. V dropped 4 bases and J dropped 2 bases, with 12 bases sitting between them. CDR1 is SGHAT and CDR2 is FQNNGV in the germline V gene. The DNA of the CDR3 is TGTGCCAGCAGCTCGGGACGCTTCGCCTACGAGCAGTACTTC. Encoded protein: CASSSGRFAYEQYF. The full variable domain, in which reference TRBV11-2 and TRBJ2-7 provide the parts outside the CDR3, is EAGVAQSPRYKIIEKRQSVAFWCNPISGHATLYWYQQILGQGPKLLIQFQNNGVVDDSQLPKDRFSAERLKGVDSTLKIQPAKLEDSAVYLCASSSGRFAYEQYFGPGTRLTVT.

This clonotype was counted ten times or more. J is TRBJ2-1 and V is TRBV4-1; D not resolved. The CDR3 has 18 residues. Germline V gene data show CDR1 as MGHRA and CDR2 as YSYEKL. Trimming pared 0 bases from V and 0 bases from J, leaving 15 bases between. CDR3 residues: CASSQDESLLNSYNEQFF. CDR3 nucleotides: TGCGCCAGCAGCCAAGACGAGTCTCTACTAAACTCCTACAATGAGCAGTTCTTC.

The V call is TRBV10-3, the J call TRBJ2-1; D is perhaps TRBD1 (5 bases). Trimming removed 7 bases from V and 2 bases from J, with 18 bases in between. The V gene's germline CDR1 is ENHRY and CDR2 SYGVKD. The CDR3 runs to 16 residues. DNA of the CDR3: TGTGCCATCAAAGGTAGTGTGGCAGGGACCTACAATGAGCAGTTCTTC. Its protein is CAIKGSVAGTYNEQFF.

This chain connects TRBV6-1 to TRBJ2-3, with D perhaps matching TRBD2 (6 bases). This CDR3 is 16 amino acids long. Trimming removed 8 bases at V and 3 bases at J, with 21 bases between. Germline V CDR1 and CDR2: MNHNS, SASEGT. The CDR3 reads CASGLAESSSTDTQYF. CDR3 nucleotide sequence: TGTGCCAGCGGATTAGCGGAGTCCTCTAGTACAGATACGCAGTATTTT.

The V call is TRBV10-3, the J call TRBJ2-2; D is ambiguous. CDR3 length: 15 residues. V was shortened by 8 bases and J by 0 bases, with 13 bases between the two germline ends. Looked up from germline, CDR1 is ENHRY and CDR2 is SYGVKD. The CDR3 loop is CAIAEQTTNTGELFF. The CDR3 nucleotides are TGTGCCATCGCGGAACAAACGACGAACACCGGGGAGCTGTTTTTT.

This clonotype was counted between two and nine times. V usage is TRBV24-1 and J usage is TRBJ2-5; TRBD1 or TRBD2 may be the D gene (5 bases each). The CDR3 loop spans 17 amino acids. V was cut by 1 base and J by 1 base, with 15 bases left in between. Germline lookup yields CDR1 KGHDR and CDR2 SFDVKD. This CDR3 reads CATSDFAGKGTQETQYF. The CDR3 DNA is TGTGCCACCAGTGATTTTGCCGGGAAGGGGACCCAAGAGACCCAGTACTTC.

The V gene is TRBV7-2, the J gene TRBJ2-1; 9 nucleotides align to TRBD1. The CDR3 totals 16 residues. Germline trimming cut 9 bases from V and 1 base from J; bases unmatched to any gene: 10. Per germline, CDR1 SGHTA and CDR2 FQGNSA. In DNA form, the CDR3 reads TGTGCCAGTTCAATTAGGACAGGGGTTTCCTACAATGAGCAGTTCTTC. Its translation is CASSIRTGVSYNEQFF.